A selection of T cell receptor beta chains follows, all from one sample in a study of CXCR3-negative and CXCR3-positive naive CD8 T cells. TCRdb reanalyzed the 5' RACE reads, giving one entry per CDR3 protein sequence and no DNA. The sample holds about 40,000 distinct CDR3 sequences. Sequencing input: naive CXCR3- CD8+ T cells from blood. The origin of the receptors is a human donor in good health. Some clones in this sample may be carry-over from other donors' samples. CDR3s include the opening cysteine and the closing phenylalanine or tryptophan. Expanded clones get a size class; other rows say once, few or many, or leave the size out.

V gene	clone size	J gene	CDR3 protein
TRBV5-4	NA	TRBJ2-2	CASSSGRLGELFF
TRBV20-1	NA	TRBJ2-3	CSARARPTGQGRADTQYF
TRBV25-1	NA	TRBJ2-7	CASSGARGAYEQYF
TRBV4-2	NA	TRBJ1-2	CASSHTGTDTFYGYTF
TRBV14	NA	TRBJ2-5	CASSQETGTGVETQYF
TRBV7-6	NA	TRBJ2-1	CASSSLAGGTNEQFF
TRBV2	NA	TRBJ1-5	CASSGGNSNQPQHF
TRBV29-1	NA	TRBJ2-7	CSVEEEDRGYEQYF
TRBV4-1	NA	TRBJ2-1	CASSQVLVGREKEFF
TRBV12-3/TRBV12-4	NA	TRBJ2-1	CASSPEAGGTPYNEQFF
TRBV4-1	NA	TRBJ2-7	CASSHDPGTSNEQYF
TRBV4-3	NA	TRBJ1-1	CASSQDTARGLIASVNTEAFF
TRBV20-1	NA	TRBJ1-4	CSGETEGPNEKLFF
TRBV6-5	NA	TRBJ2-3	CASSRLAGGPKDTQYF
TRBV11-2	NA	TRBJ2-1	CASSPRSSRGVNEQFF
TRBV6-5	NA	TRBJ1-4	CASSYGQLQEKLFF
TRBV12-3/TRBV12-4	NA	TRBJ2-1	CASSPRGGGSYNEQFF
TRBV7-2	NA	TRBJ2-7	CASSLGAFDYYEQYF
TRBV7-8	NA	TRBJ2-3	CASSPLPGGRSTDTQYF
TRBV5-1	NA	TRBJ2-2	CASSFPSDTGELFF
TRBV29-1	NA	TRBJ1-5	CSVHDSLEGPQHF
TRBV7-9	NA	TRBJ1-2	CASSDLDGGGDYGYTF
TRBV20-1	NA	TRBJ2-1	CSASPGLAGPYNEQFF
TRBV10-3	NA	TRBJ2-2	CAISEGTGELFF
TRBV18	NA	TRBJ2-1	CASSQQGFDEQFF
TRBV6-2/TRBV6-3	NA	TRBJ1-2	CASSYSSLTDGYTF
TRBV27	medium-sized	TRBJ2-7	CASSLSMSYEQYF
TRBV12-3/TRBV12-4	NA	TRBJ2-1	CASFSGGAGLEQFF
TRBV20-1	NA	TRBJ2-1	CSARPPLENNEQFF
TRBV4-1	NA	TRBJ1-1	CASSHVTGNTEAFF
TRBV7-3	NA	TRBJ2-7	CASSPSARSYEQYF
TRBV28	NA	TRBJ2-5	CASEGIEETQYF
TRBV21-1	NA	TRBJ1-5	CASGIQGALGNQPQHF
TRBV5-5	NA	TRBJ2-1	CASSGTGLVVNEQFF
TRBV7-2	NA	TRBJ2-3	CASSPIGLAGTDTQYF
TRBV2	NA	TRBJ1-6	CASSDGGMNNSPLHF
TRBV11-3	NA	TRBJ1-1	CASSHRDMNTEAFF
TRBV20-1	NA	TRBJ2-1	CSAESSLPGLAGVSSYNEQFF
TRBV5-6	NA	TRBJ2-5	CASSLLGYLQETQYF
TRBV5-1	NA	TRBJ2-7	CASSPYPGSGEQYF
TRBV28	NA	TRBJ1-5	CASSLGSAGVTSNQPQHF
TRBV6-5	NA	TRBJ1-2	CASSYSQGYGGYTF
TRBV4-2	NA	TRBJ2-1	CASSPGTSHSDEQFF
TRBV28	NA	TRBJ2-3	CASNPKWHRGDGTDTQYF
TRBV29-1	NA	TRBJ2-1	CSVDQGALNEQFF
TRBV7-9	NA	TRBJ2-5	CASSLGDSGPYQETQYF
TRBV6-1	NA	TRBJ2-1	CASRDGSGNEQFF
TRBV27	NA	TRBJ2-7	CASSSGTYGVSYYEQYF
TRBV7-2	NA	TRBJ1-3	CASSVWTGSSGNTIYF
TRBV20-1	NA	TRBJ2-7	CSVVGLDQLGQYEQYF
TRBV5-6	NA	TRBJ2-1	CASLGGGRLDNEQFF
TRBV7-2	NA	TRBJ2-7	CASSYLDSFYEQYF
TRBV20-1	NA	TRBJ2-7	CSARPSLNEQYF